The entry below describes one T cell receptor (beta chain). The entry originates in a study of stem cell transplantation in POMP-related autoinflammatory disease. Overall study context: Pre-transplant patients had naive-skewed CD4+ T cells and few CD8+ T cells.

Assay used: immunoSEQ multiplex PCR; TCRdb lists only in-frame clones, some missing. The sample has approximately 65,000 clones, approximately 90% seen once. Germline V gene sequence: CDR1 KGHSH, CDR2 LQKENI. The V and J ends lost 2 bases and 4 bases respectively, with 15 bases between them. The CDR3 is 16 amino acids. The V call is TRBV18, the J call TRBJ2-1, with D possibly being TRBD2 (5 bases). The material was CD4+ T cells from PBMCs, obtained after stem cell transplantation. This TCR came from a human patient with POMP-related autoinflammation and immune dysregulation (PRAID). The T cells may partly be graft donor cells. The CDR3 DNA follows: TGTGCCAGCTCACCATTGGCGTTACTAGTATACAATGAGCAGTTCTTC. Protein: CASSPLALLVYNEQFF. Supplemented by reference TRBV18 and TRBJ2-1, the full variable domain reads NAGVMQNPRHLVRRRGQEARLRCSPMKGHSHVYWYRQLPEEGLKFMVYLQKENIIDESGMPKERFSAEFPKEGPSILRIQQVVRGDSAAYFCASSPLALLVYNEQFFGPGTRLTVL.